What follows are 13 T cell receptor beta chains derived from one specimen sequenced in a study of T cell repertoires in cytomegalovirus infection. TCRdb ran MiXCR on the reads and lists one entry per CDR3 protein. The sample includes 750,000 to 950,000 distinct CDR3 sequences, 29% of them seen just once. The antigens these receptors bind are not known. The material was cultured CD8+ T cells from PBMCs, obtained from culture after CMV antigen stimulation. Every receptor here comes from a human donor in good health (CMV status not recorded). Some clones in this sample may be carry-over from other donors' samples.

The rearrangement joins TRBV27 to TRBJ2-5; 10 bases agree with TRBD1. This CDR3 is built from 16 residues. The V gene's germline CDR1 is MNHEY and CDR2 SMNVEV (reference sequence). Germline trimming cut 1 base from V and 5 bases from J; bases unmatched to any gene: 7. In nucleotides, the CDR3 is TGTGCCAGCAGTTTATACGCGGGACAGGGGTTGGAGACCCAGTACTTC. Translated, it gives CASSLYAGQGLETQYF.

This sequence joins TRBV28 and TRBJ2-3; D gene uncertain. V was pared by 5 bases and J by 1 base, with 13 bases between. The CDR3 is made up of 15 amino acids. CDR1 and CDR2 (germline): MDHEN, SYDVKM. The CDR3 nucleotides read TGTGCCAGCAGTCTAACAGAACTCCGCACAGATACGCAGTATTTT. Its protein is CASSLTELRTDTQYF.

This clonotype was seen a handful of times. The chain joins TRBV4-1 to TRBJ2-3, with 9 bases that match TRBD1. The germline gives CDR1 MGHRA, CDR2 YSYEKL. V trimming: 3 bases; J trimming: 4 bases; junction bases outside the gene matches: 5. The CDR3 totals 15 residues. The CDR3 bases are TGCGCCAGCAGCCACTGGACAGGGGCGGCAGATACGCAGTATTTT. Translation: CASSHWTGAADTQYF.

This chain uses TRBV19 with TRBJ2-1; 8 nucleotides agree with TRBD1. CDR3 length: 15 amino acids. After removal of 5 bases from V and 4 bases from J, the junction contained 7 bases not matched to a gene. Germline V gene lookup returns CDR1 LNHDA and CDR2 SQIVND (reference sequence). The CDR3 DNA follows: TGTGCCAGTAGTTTGCCGGACAGGGATTACAATGAGCAGTTCTTC. It yields the protein CASSLPDRDYNEQFF.

About this clonotype: The DNA is omitted, as the CDR3 cannot be located on it reliably, and the CDR3 follows TCRdb's listing. The chain carries TRBV7-5 and TRBJ1-5. TRBV7-5 is a listed pseudogene. The CDR3 adds up to 20 amino acids, both ends counted. CDR3 sequence reads: CISVPEAPTVEGAFNQPQHF.

The gene calls are TRBV2 and TRBJ1-2, with D unclear. With 8 bases removed from V and 4 bases from J, the gap between germline ends came to 14 bases. Germline loops: CDR1 SNHLY, CDR2 FYNNEI. The CDR3 is 13 residues long. The CDR3 is CASDEGAVYGYTF. DNA of the CDR3: TGTGCCAGCGACGAGGGCGCAGTCTATGGCTACACCTTC.

The CDR3, as DNA: TGTGCCAGCAGGGGCGAGGACAGGGTGGCTCAGCCCCAGCATTTT. This codes for CASRGEDRVAQPQHF. V gene TRBV6-6 combines with J gene TRBJ1-5; 8 bases are a match to TRBD1. V was pared by 6 bases and J by 6 bases, with 10 bases of the junction left unmatched. CDR1 is MNHNY and CDR2 is SVGAGI in the germline V gene (reference sequence). This CDR3 is 15 amino acids long.

This clonotype appeared a few times. V usage is TRBV5-1 and J usage is TRBJ2-7; no clear D. This CDR3 comprises 14 residues. Trimming shortened V by 2 bases and J by 5 bases, and 14 bases separated the two germline ends. Germline V lookup: CDR1 SGHRS, CDR2 YFSETQ. The CDR3 coding sequence is TGCGCCAGCAGCTTTTCATTGGGGTGCCACGAGCAGTACGTC. Its protein product is CASSFSLGCHEQYV.

This sequence joins TRBV7-9 and TRBJ1-1; no reliable D call. The CDR3 totals 14 residues. Germline CDR1 is SEHNR and CDR2 is FQNEAQ (reference sequence). V shed 4 bases and J shed 0 bases, with 9 bases lying between them. CDR3 loop: CASSSRQMNTEAFF. DNA of the CDR3: TGTGCCAGCAGCTCGAGGCAGATGAACACTGAAGCTTTCTTT.

Concerning this clonotype: Compared with germline, one end of the junction differs, possibly owing to a read error. CDR3 nucleotide sequence: TGTGCTAGCAGCCGGGGACTAGCGGGGAACACCGGGGAGCTGTTTTTT. Its protein is CASSRGLAGNTGELFF. The genes are TRBV7-6 and TRBJ2-2; 12 bases map to TRBD2. Per the germline V gene, CDR1 is SGHVS and CDR2 is FNYEAQ. The CDR3 length is 16 residues. The full variable domain, completed using reference TRBV7-6 and TRBJ2-2, is GAGVSQSPRYKVTKRGQDVALRCDPISGHVSLYWYRQALGQGPEFLTYFNYEAQQDKSGLPNDRFSAERPEGSISTLTIQRTEQRDSAMYRCASSRGLAGNTGELFFGEGSRLTVL.

This sequence joins TRBV2 and TRBJ1-5, with TRBD1 matching over 8 bases. Trimming removed 3 bases from V and 6 bases from J; junction bases left unmatched: 7. CDR1 is SNHLY and CDR2 is FYNNEI in the germline V gene. The CDR3 has 15 amino acids. The CDR3 sequence is CASSEYRGTGQPQHF. The CDR3 DNA reads TGTGCCAGCAGTGAGTACAGGGGGACGGGTCAGCCCCAGCATTTT.

The gene calls are TRBV7-3 and TRBJ2-2, with 8 bases fitting TRBD1. The V gene end was trimmed by 4 bases and the J gene end by 5 bases; junction bases not matched to a gene: 6. The CDR3 spans 15 residues. CDR1 is SGHTA and CDR2 is FQGTGA in the germline V gene. The CDR3 reads CASSSRQGKTGELFF. The DNA for the CDR3 is TGTGCCAGCAGCTCCCGACAGGGGAAAACCGGGGAGCTGTTTTTT.

The V and J genes are TRBV24-1 and TRBJ2-2, with 7 bases identical to TRBD1. The V gene end was trimmed by 7 bases and the J gene end by 7 bases; junction bases not matched to a gene: 2. Germline CDR1 KGHDR, CDR2 SFDVKD. The CDR3 has 12 residues. CDR3 residues: CATRGGLGELFF. CDR3 DNA: TGTGCCACCAGAGGGGGCCTCGGGGAGCTGTTTTTT.